The present entry profiles one T cell receptor (beta chain) with its context. Its matching antigen is unknown. This sample was taken from a study of T cells in Graves' hyperthyroidism and ophthalmopathy. Study conclusions and caveats: Blood also held most thyroid clonotypes expanded beyond 0.001. Ophthalmopathy, as predicted by the model, came a median about six months after the prediction.

Uncontrolled infection, other autoimmune disease, pregnancy or lactation barred patients from enrollment. Cells are PBMCs isolated from roughly 10 ml of fresh blood. This CDR3 has 15 residues. In germline, CDR1 is SGHDN, CDR2 FVKESK. The V end was cut by 4 bases, the J end by 7 bases, with 19 bases between. The CDR3 regions of TCR beta were amplified from RNA transcripts. HTBI primers were used for first-round RT-PCR of the TCR CDR3. TCRdb processed the multiplex PCR reads anew with MiXCR; each CDR3 protein has one entry. The sample includes more than 250,000 distinct CDR3 sequences, 13% to 15% seen only once; the top ten take 30% to 35%.

The clonotype comes from a woman aged 45 to 65 with Graves' hyperthyroidism that later progressed to Graves' ophthalmopathy. Material for sequencing was blood. This chain connects TRBV14 to TRBJ1-2; tentatively, D is TRBD1 (6 bases). This CDR3 is CASSLQGRGRGGYTF. The CDR3 DNA reads TGTGCCAGCAGCCTACAGGGTAGGGGGAGAGGTGGCTACACCTTC.